Below are 15 T cell receptor beta chains sequenced from a single sample in a study of cytomegalovirus exposure and HLA in healthy donors. With 60 Vbeta and 13 Jbeta primers, the PCR was carried out. This table comes from immunoSEQ multiplex PCR, and its TCRdb copy is limited to in-frame clones, with some not included. The sample includes 90,000 to 120,000 clones, more than 65% of them seen just once. Sequences were obtained from PBMCs. These receptors were collected from a woman aged 18-29 years in good health and CMV-seronegative.

This chain links TRBV4-3 with TRBJ2-7; D possibly corresponds to TRBD1 (8 bases). Germline CDR1 LGHNA, CDR2 YSLEER. The V gene lost 1 base and the J gene lost 9 bases, with 19 bases spanning the gap. This CDR3 has 15 residues. CDR3 protein: CASSQGEGQAEGQYF. CDR3 nucleotide sequence: TGCGCCAGCAGCCAAGGGGAGGGACAGGCGGAAGGGCAGTACTTC.

V and J are TRBV28 and TRBJ2-2; 7 nucleotides line up with TRBD2. CDR3 length equals 14 residues. After removal of 4 bases from V and 6 bases from J, the junction contained 5 bases not matched to a gene. Germline loops: CDR1 MDHEN, CDR2 SYDVKM. CDR3 amino acids: CASSWGGDAGELFF. Here the CDR3 DNA reads TGTGCCAGCAGTTGGGGGGGGGACGCCGGGGAGCTGTTTTTT.

The chain employs TRBV11-2 and TRBJ1-1, with TRBD1 matching over 7 bases. CDR3 length: 13 residues. J lost 4 bases, V lost 5 bases, and 4 bases had no gene match. Germline-derived CDR1 and CDR2 are SGHAT and FQNNGV. The CDR3 reads CASSRNRGTEAFF. CDR3 DNA sequence: TGTGCCAGCAGCCGGAACAGGGGCACTGAAGCTTTCTTT.

The CDR3 DNA sequence: TGCAGCGGTTCGGGACTATATTACAATGAGCAGTTCTTC. It translates to CSGSGLYYNEQFF. The gene calls are TRBV29-1 and TRBJ2-1, with 7 bases aligning to TRBD2. V shed 7 bases, J shed 4 bases, and the junction held 7 bases outside the gene matches. Germline V gene sequence: CDR1 SQVTM, CDR2 ANQGSEA. This CDR3 has 13 residues.

The chain combines TRBV18 with TRBJ1-1; 7 bases map to TRBD1. The CDR3 extends over 14 amino acids. In germline, CDR1 is KGHSH, CDR2 LQKENI. The V gene end was trimmed by 6 bases and the J gene end by 5 bases; junction bases not matched to a gene: 9. The CDR3 reads CASSTDREVTEAFF. The DNA for the CDR3 is TGTGCCAGCTCGACCGACAGGGAAGTGACTGAAGCTTTCTTT.

This chain joins TRBV4-3 and TRBJ2-1; D unclear. The CDR3 totals 16 residues. From germline, CDR1 is LGHNA and CDR2 YSLEER. V dropped 0 bases and J dropped 0 bases, with 9 bases sitting between them. The CDR3, as DNA: TGCGCCAGCAGCCAAGATCCGGAGAGCTCCTACAATGAGCAGTTCTTC. This encodes CASSQDPESSYNEQFF.

The chain uses TRBV27 and TRBJ2-7, with 10 bases that match TRBD1. CDR1 and CDR2 (germline): MNHEY, SMNVEV (reference sequence). V lost 2 bases and J lost 4; bases outside the gene matches: 8. This CDR3 spans 16 amino acids. CDR3 sequence (DNA): TGTGCCAGCAGTTTACGGGACAGGGGAATTGCGTACGAGCAGTACTTC. Its protein is CASSLRDRGIAYEQYF.

The chain combines TRBV28 with TRBJ1-2; TRBD1 might be the D (5 bases). V gave up 4 bases and J gave up 8 bases, with 8 bases separating them. The CDR3 contains 11 residues. Germline loops: CDR1 MDHEN, CDR2 SYDVKM. The CDR3: CASSSGEGYTF. The CDR3 bases are TGTGCCAGCAGTTCGGGGGAGGGCTACACCTTC.

The CDR3 sequence is CASVNRGMRGYTF. In DNA, the CDR3 is TGTGCCAGCGTGAACAGGGGGATGAGGGGCTACACCTTC. V usage is TRBV6-5 and J usage is TRBJ1-2; 8 bases align to TRBD1. Germline V CDR1 and CDR2: MNHEY, SVGAGI. The CDR3 consists of 13 residues. V shed 8 bases, J shed 8 bases, and the junction held 10 bases outside the gene matches.

Note on this clone: One end of the junction fails to match germline, which may point to a read error. The genes are TRBV7-9 and TRBJ2-1; 8 nucleotides line up with TRBD1. This CDR3 contains 14 residues. The V gene's germline CDR1 is SEHNR and CDR2 FQNEAQ (reference sequence). This CDR3 reads CSSSLPGGRNEQFF. The CDR3 DNA is TGTTCCAGCAGCTTGCCAGGGGGCCGCAATGAGCAGTTCTTC.

This clone has only a few counts. Here the CDR3 DNA reads TGCGCCAGCAGCCAAGATCCCTGGGACAGGGTGTACTTC. Protein product: CASSQDPWDRVYF. The chain is built from TRBV4-3 and TRBJ2-7; 9 bases align to TRBD1. Per germline, CDR1 LGHNA and CDR2 YSLEER. The CDR3 is 13 residues long. V trimming: 0 bases; J trimming: 12 bases; junction bases outside the gene matches: 6.

The CDR3 here is CASRGGTDTQYF. CDR3 nucleotides: TGTGCCAGCAGAGGGGGAACAGATACGCAGTATTTT. This sequence joins TRBV2 and TRBJ2-3, with D perhaps TRBD1 (6 bases). The length of the CDR3 is 12 residues. Germline CDR1 is SNHLY and CDR2 is FYNNEI. Between the trimmed V and J ends, which lost 6 bases and 3 bases, there was a span of 7 bases.

This clone has only a few counts. The chain links TRBV4-1 to TRBJ2-7, with D maybe TRBD2 (5 bases). V shed 0 bases and J shed 2 bases, with 11 bases lying between them. The CDR3 spans 15 residues. Germline V gene lookup returns CDR1 MGHRA and CDR2 YSYEKL. CDR3 amino acids: CASSQELGETYEQYF. The CDR3 nucleotides are TGCGCCAGCAGCCAAGAACTCGGGGAGACCTACGAGCAGTACTTC.

With respect to this clone: At the DNA level, this CDR3 is encoded by other sequences in the same sample as well. V is TRBV18 and J is TRBJ2-3; no clear D. In germline, CDR1 is KGHSH, CDR2 LQKENI. V was trimmed by 4 bases and J by 0 bases, leaving 5 bases between them. The CDR3 totals 13 residues. The chain's CDR3 is CASSLLSTDTQYF. The CDR3 DNA is TGTGCCAGCTCACTCCTCAGCACAGATACGCAGTATTTT.

The chain couples TRBV7-9 to TRBJ2-1, with TRBD2 matching over 9 bases. Unmatched junction bases numbered 3, after V lost 0 bases and J lost 6 bases. There are 15 residues in the CDR3. Looked up from germline, CDR1 is SEHNR and CDR2 is FQNEAQ (reference sequence). In nucleotides, the CDR3 is TGTGCCAGCAGCTTAGCGAGGGGACTAGCCAATGAGCAGTTCTTC. As protein: CASSLARGLANEQFF.